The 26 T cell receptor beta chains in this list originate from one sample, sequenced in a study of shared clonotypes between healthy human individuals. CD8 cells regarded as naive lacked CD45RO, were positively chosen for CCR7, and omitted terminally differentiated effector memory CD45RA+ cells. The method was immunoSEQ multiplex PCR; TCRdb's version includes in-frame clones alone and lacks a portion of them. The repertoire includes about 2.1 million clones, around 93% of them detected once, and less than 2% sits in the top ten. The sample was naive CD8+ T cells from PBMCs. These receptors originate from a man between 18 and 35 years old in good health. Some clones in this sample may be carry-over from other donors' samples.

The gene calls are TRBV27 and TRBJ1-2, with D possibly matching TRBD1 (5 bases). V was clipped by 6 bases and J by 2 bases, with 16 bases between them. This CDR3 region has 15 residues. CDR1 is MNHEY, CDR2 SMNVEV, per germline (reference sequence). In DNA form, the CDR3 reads TGTGCCAGCAGACCCCACCTCGACAGCAACTATGGCTACACCTTC. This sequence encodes CASRPHLDSNYGYTF.

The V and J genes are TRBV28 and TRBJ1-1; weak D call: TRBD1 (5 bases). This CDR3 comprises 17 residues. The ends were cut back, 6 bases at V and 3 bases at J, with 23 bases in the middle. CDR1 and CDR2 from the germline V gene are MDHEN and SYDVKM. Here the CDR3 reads CASRRLGERASDTEAFF. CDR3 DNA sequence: TGTGCCAGCAGACGACTAGGGGAAAGAGCGTCGGACACTGAAGCTTTCTTT. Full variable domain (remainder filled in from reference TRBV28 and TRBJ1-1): DVKVTQSSRYLVKRTGEKVFLECVQDMDHENMFWYRQDPGLGLRLIYFSYDVKMKEKGDIPEGYSVSREKKERFSLILESASTNQTSMYLCASRRLGERASDTEAFFGQGTRLTVV.

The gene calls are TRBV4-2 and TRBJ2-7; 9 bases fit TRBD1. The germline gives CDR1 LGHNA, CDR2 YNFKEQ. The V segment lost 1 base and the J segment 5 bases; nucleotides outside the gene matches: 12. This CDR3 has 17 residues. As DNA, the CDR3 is TGTGCCAGCAGCCAAGGTATAGGACAGGGGACCATCGACGAGCAGTACTTC. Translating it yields CASSQGIGQGTIDEQYF.

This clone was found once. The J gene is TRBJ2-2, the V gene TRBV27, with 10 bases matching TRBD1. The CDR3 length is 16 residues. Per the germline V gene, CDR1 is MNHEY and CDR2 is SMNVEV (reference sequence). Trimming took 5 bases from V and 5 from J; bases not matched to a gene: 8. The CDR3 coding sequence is TGTGCCAGCAGTGTAACCCCGGGACAGGGGACCGGGGAGCTGTTTTTT. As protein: CASSVTPGQGTGELFF.

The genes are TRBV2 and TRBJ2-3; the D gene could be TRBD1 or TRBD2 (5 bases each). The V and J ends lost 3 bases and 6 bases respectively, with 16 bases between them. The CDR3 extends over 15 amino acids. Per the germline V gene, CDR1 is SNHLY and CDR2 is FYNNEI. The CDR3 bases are TGTGCCAGCAGTGAGGTTCTCAGAGGGGAGGATACGCAGTATTTT. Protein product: CASSEVLRGEDTQYF. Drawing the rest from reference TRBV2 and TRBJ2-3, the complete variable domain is EPEVTQTPSHQVTQMGQEVILRCVPISNHLYFYWYRQILGQKVEFLVSFYNNEISEKSEIFDDQFSVERPDGSNFTLKIRSTKLEDSAMYFCASSEVLRGEDTQYFGPGTRLTVL.

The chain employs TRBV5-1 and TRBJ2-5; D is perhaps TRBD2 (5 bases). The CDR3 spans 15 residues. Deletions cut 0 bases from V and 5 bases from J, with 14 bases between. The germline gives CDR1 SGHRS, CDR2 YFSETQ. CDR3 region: CASSLVLFGEETQYF. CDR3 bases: TGCGCCAGCAGCTTGGTTTTGTTCGGGGAGGAGACCCAGTACTTC.

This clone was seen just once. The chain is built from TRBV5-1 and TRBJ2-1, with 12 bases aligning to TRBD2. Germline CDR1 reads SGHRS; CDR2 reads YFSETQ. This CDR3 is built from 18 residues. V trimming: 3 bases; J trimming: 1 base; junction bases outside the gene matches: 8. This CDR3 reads CASSSLAGGTLSYNEQFF. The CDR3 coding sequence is TGCGCCAGCAGCTCGCTAGCGGGAGGGACCCTTTCCTACAATGAGCAGTTCTTC.

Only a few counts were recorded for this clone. CDR3 region: CASSVEDRREKLFF. In DNA form, the CDR3 reads TGTGCCAGCAGCGTAGAGGACAGGCGGGAAAAACTGTTTTTT. The chain employs TRBV9 and TRBJ1-4; 7 nucleotides match TRBD1. Germline V gene data show CDR1 as SGDLS and CDR2 as YYNGEE. With 0 bases clipped from V and 8 bases from J, the junction kept 4 bases outside the gene matches. The CDR3 extends over 14 amino acids.

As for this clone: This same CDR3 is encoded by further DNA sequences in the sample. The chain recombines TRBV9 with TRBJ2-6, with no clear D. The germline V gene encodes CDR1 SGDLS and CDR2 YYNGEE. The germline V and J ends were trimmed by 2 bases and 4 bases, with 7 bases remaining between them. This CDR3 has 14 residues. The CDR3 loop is CASSVGSGANVLTF. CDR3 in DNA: TGTGCCAGCAGCGTCGGCTCAGGGGCCAACGTCCTGACTTTC.

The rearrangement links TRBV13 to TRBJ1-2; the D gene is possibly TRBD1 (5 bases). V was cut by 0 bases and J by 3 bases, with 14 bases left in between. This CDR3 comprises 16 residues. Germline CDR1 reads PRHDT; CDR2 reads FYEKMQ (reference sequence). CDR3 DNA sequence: TGTGCCAGCAGCTTAGGCGGGACCCCTCGGGACTATGGCTACACCTTC. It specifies CASSLGGTPRDYGYTF.

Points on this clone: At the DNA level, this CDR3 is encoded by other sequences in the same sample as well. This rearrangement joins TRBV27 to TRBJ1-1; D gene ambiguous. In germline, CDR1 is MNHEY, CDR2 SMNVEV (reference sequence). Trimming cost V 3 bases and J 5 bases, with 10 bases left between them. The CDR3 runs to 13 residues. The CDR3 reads CASSFLGGTEAFF. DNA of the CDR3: TGTGCCAGCAGTTTTCTCGGAGGAACTGAAGCTTTCTTT.

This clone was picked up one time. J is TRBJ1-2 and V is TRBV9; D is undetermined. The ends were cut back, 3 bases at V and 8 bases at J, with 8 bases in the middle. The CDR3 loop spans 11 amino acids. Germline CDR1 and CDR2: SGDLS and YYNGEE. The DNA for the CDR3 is TGTGCCAGCAGCGAGGCGGGGGGCTACACCTTC. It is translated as CASSEAGGYTF.

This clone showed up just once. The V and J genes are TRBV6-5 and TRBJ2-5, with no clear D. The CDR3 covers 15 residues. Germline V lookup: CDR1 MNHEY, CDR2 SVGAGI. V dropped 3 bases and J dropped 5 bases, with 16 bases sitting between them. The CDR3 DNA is TGTGCCAGCAGTTATTCTGGGTGGGGAAGCGAGACCCAGTACTTC. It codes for CASSYSGWGSETQYF.

The CDR3 spells CASSLPTRDRVVPDTQYF. The CDR3 DNA is TGTGCCAGCAGCCTACCCACCCGGGACAGGGTTGTGCCAGATACGCAGTATTTT. The chain links TRBV7-9 to TRBJ2-3, with TRBD1 matching 9 bases. Germline CDR1 and CDR2: SEHNR and FQNEAQ (reference sequence). CDR3 length: 18 residues. V lost 5 bases to trimming and J lost 4 bases; unmatched junction nucleotides: 16.

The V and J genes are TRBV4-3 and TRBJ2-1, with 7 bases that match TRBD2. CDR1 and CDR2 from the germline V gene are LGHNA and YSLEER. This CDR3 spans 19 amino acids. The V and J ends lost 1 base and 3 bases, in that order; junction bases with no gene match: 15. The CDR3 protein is CASSQGIGSSGTRYNEQFF. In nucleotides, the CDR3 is TGCGCCAGCAGCCAAGGCATAGGGTCTAGCGGAACACGCTACAATGAGCAGTTCTTC.

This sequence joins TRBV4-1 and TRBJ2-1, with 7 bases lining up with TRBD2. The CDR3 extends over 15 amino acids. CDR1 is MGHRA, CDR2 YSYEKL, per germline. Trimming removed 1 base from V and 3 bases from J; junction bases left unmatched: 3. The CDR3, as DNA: TGCGCCAGCAGCCAAGTGCCGGGAGGCTACAATGAGCAGTTCTTC. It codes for CASSQVPGGYNEQFF.

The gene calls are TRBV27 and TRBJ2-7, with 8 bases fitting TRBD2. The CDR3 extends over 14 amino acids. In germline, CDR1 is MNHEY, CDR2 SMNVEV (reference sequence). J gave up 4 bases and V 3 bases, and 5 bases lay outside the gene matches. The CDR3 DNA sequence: TGTGCCAGCAGTTTTAGCGGGAAAGAATACGAGCAGTACTTC. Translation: CASSFSGKEYEQYF.

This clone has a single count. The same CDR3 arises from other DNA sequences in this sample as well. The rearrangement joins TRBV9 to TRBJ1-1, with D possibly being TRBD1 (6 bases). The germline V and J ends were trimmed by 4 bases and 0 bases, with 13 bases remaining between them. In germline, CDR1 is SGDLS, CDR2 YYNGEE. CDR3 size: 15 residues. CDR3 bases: TGTGCCAGCAGCCCCCGTGGGGGGCTGAACACTGAAGCTTTCTTT. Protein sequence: CASSPRGGLNTEAFF.

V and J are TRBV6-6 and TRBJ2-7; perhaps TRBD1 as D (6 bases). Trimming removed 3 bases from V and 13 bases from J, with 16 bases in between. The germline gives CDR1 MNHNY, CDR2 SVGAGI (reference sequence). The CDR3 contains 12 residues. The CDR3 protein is CASSYVQGPLYF. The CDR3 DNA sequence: TGTGCCAGCAGTTATGTCCAGGGGCCCCTTTACTTC.

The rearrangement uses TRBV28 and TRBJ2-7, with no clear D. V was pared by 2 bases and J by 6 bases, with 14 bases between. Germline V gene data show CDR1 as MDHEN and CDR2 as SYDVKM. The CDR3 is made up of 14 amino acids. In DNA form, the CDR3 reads TGTGCCAGCAGTTTAAGAGGTCCTCGGCCCGAGCAGTACTTC. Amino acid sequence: CASSLRGPRPEQYF.

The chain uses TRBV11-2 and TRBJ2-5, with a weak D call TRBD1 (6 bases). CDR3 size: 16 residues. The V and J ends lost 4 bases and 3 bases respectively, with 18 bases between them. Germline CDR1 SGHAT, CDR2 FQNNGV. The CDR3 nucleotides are TGTGCCAGCAGCTCCAGCCTAGGACAGCCTGAAGAGACCCAGTACTTC. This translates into CASSSSLGQPEETQYF.

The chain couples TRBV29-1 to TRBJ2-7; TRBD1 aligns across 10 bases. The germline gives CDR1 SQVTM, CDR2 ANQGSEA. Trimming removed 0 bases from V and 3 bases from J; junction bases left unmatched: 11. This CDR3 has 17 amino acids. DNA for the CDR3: TGCAGCGTTGAAGATCCGGACAGGGGGAAGCGTGGCTACGAGCAGTACTTC. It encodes CSVEDPDRGKRGYEQYF.

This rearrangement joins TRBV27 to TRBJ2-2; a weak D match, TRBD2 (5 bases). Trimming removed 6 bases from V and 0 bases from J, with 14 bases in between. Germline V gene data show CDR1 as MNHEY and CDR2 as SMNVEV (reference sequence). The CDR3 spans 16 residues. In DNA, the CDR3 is TGTGCCAGCAGGCTGGCGGAGGAAACGAACACCGGGGAGCTGTTTTTT. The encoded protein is CASRLAEETNTGELFF.

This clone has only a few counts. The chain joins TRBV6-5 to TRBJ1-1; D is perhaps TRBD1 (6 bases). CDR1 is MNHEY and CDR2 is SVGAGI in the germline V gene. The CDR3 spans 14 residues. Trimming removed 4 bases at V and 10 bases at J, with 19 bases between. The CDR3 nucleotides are TGTGCCAGCAGTTCCCCCTCAGGGGTCGTGGGAGCTTTCTTT. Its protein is CASSSPSGVVGAFF.

Here the CDR3 reads CASRDKSGLQSYEQYF. The CDR3, as DNA: TGCGCCAGCAGAGACAAATCGGGACTACAGTCCTACGAGCAGTACTTC. The chain employs TRBV10-2 and TRBJ2-7; 7 positions match TRBD2. After removal of 6 bases from V and 1 base from J, the junction contained 12 bases not matched to a gene. Germline loops: CDR1 WSHSY, CDR2 SAAADI. The CDR3 has 16 residues.

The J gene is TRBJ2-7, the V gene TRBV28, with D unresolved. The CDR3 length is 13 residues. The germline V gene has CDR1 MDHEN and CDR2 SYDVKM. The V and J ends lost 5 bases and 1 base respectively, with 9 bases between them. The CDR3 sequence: CASSVYGSYEQYF. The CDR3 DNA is TGTGCCAGCAGTGTCTACGGTTCCTACGAGCAGTACTTC.